This entry features one T cell receptor (beta chain) sequence. These data come from a study of blood T cell repertoires in COVID-19. Turning to the study itself: T cells, B-cell-depleted T cells, or PBMCs provided the cDNA or gDNA that served as material.

Germline V lookup: CDR1 SQVTM, CDR2 ANQGSEA. V was clipped by 1 base and J by 4 bases, with 20 bases between them. This CDR3 comprises 17 residues. Only in-frame clones appear in the TCRdb table, and some are missing; sequencing was by immunoSEQ multiplex PCR. The table has approximately 300,000 clones, about four fifths seen once. The origin of this receptor is a person aged 65 to 85 with COVID-19, enrolled during active disease. The V gene is TRBV29-1, the J gene TRBJ2-1, with D perhaps matching TRBD1 (6 bases). The sequencing input was peripheral blood. DNA of the CDR3: TGCAGCGTTGAAGTTCCGGCAGGGGCTTCGGTGTACAATGAGCAGTTCTTC. Its translation: CSVEVPAGASVYNEQFF.